These 5 T cell receptor beta chains were sequenced from one sample in a study of OX40 agonist ivuxolimab in advanced cancers. Only in-frame clones appear in the TCRdb table, and some are missing; sequencing was by immunoSEQ multiplex PCR. The sample has under 25,000 clones; 82% are singletons. Source: CD4+ or CD8+ T cells sorted from blood, taken in a trial of the OX40 agonist ivuxolimab. The origin of the receptors is an adult with an advanced solid tumor such as melanoma, head and neck, liver or kidney cancer.

The rearrangement joins TRBV11-1 to TRBJ2-1; D remains unclear. CDR1 SGHAT and CDR2 FQDESV come from the germline V gene (reference sequence). The CDR3 covers 16 residues. Trimming took 1 base from V and 4 from J, leaving 14 bases between them. The CDR3 region is CASSLEVASSYNEQFF. DNA for the CDR3: TGTGCCAGCAGCTTAGAAGTAGCCTCCAGTTACAATGAGCAGTTCTTC.

There are a few counts of this clone. This rearrangement joins TRBV29-1 to TRBJ2-7, with 10 nucleotides matching TRBD2. The CDR3 is 13 amino acids. Germline CDR1 SQVTM, CDR2 ANQGSEA. The J segment lost 0 bases and the V segment lost 7 bases, leaving 3 bases of the junction unmatched. The DNA for the CDR3 is TGCAGCGGACTAGCGGGCCACTCCTACGAGCAGTACTTC. The encoded protein is CSGLAGHSYEQYF.

This chain uses TRBV7-2 with TRBJ2-5; TRBD2 aligns across 11 bases. Germline assignment: CDR1 SGHTA and CDR2 FQGNSA. V shed 7 bases and J 5 bases; nucleotides not matched to a gene: 12. This CDR3 spans 16 amino acids. The CDR3 sequence is CASNPYSGGARETQYF. CDR3 sequence (DNA): TGTGCCAGCAACCCATATAGCGGGGGGGCCCGGGAGACCCAGTACTTC. Combining the CDR3 with reference TRBV7-2 and TRBJ2-5 gives the whole variable domain GAGVSQSPSNKVTEKGKDVELRCDPISGHTALYWYRQSLGQGLEFLIYFQGNSAPDKSGLPSDRFSAERTGGSVSTLTIQRTQQEDSAVYLCASNPYSGGARETQYFGPGTRLLVL.

A few counts support this clone. The gene calls are TRBV11-2 and TRBJ1-2; 7 bases agree with TRBD1. The germline V gene has CDR1 SGHAT and CDR2 FQNNGV. V lost 5 bases to trimming and J lost 3 bases; unmatched junction nucleotides: 3. The CDR3 runs 13 residues. The CDR3 spells CASSPGTDYGYTF. In DNA form, the CDR3 reads TGTGCCAGCAGCCCCGGGACAGACTATGGCTACACCTTC.

The chain is built from TRBV7-9 and TRBJ2-5; 7 bases fit TRBD1. The CDR3 has 15 amino acids. Per the germline V gene, CDR1 is SEHNR and CDR2 is FQNEAQ (reference sequence). V lost 1 base to trimming and J lost 4 bases; unmatched junction nucleotides: 6. CDR3 nucleotides: TGTGCCAGCAGCTTAGAGACAGGGAGTCGAGAGACCCAGTACTTC. Its protein is CASSLETGSRETQYF.